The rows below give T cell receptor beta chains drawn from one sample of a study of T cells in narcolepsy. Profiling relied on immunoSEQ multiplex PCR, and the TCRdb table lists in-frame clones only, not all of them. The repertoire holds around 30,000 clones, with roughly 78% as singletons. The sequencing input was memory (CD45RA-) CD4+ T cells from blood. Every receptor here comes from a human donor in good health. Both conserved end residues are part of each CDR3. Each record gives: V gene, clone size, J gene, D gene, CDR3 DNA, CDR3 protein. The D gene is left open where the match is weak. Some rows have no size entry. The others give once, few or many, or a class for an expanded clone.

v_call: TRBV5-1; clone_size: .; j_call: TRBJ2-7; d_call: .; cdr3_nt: TGCGCCAGCAGCCCTGGGTTAGGACCCGGTCTATTCTACGAGCAGTACTTC; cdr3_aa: CASSPGLGPGLFYEQYF
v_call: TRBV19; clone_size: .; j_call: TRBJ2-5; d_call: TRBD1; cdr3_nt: TGTGCCAGTAGTGGCACAGGGGGTTGGTTGACCCAGTACTTC; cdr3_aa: CASSGTGGWLTQYF
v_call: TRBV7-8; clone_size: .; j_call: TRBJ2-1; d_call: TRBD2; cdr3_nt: TGTGCCAGCAGCCTCCGCCCGATGACTAGCGGGGACGGTGTTGAGCAGTTCTTC; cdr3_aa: CASSLRPMTSGDGVEQFF
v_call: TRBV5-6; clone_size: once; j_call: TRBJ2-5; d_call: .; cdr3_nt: TGTGCCAGCAGCTGGCGACCAGCCCAAGAGACCCAGTACTTC; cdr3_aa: CASSWRPAQETQYF
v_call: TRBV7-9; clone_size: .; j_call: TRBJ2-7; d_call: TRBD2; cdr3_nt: TGTGCCAGCAGCTTACTTGGGAGGGGCTCAACCTACGAGCAGTACTTC; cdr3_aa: CASSLLGRGSTYEQYF
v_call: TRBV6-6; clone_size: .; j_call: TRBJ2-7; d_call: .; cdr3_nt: TGTGCCAGCAGAACCTTATTGGGCGAGCAGTACTTC; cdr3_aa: CASRTLLGEQYF
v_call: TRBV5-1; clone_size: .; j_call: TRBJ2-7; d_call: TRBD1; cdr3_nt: TGCGCCAGCAGCCGAGGGACAGGCTACGAGCAGTACTTC; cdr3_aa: CASSRGTGYEQYF
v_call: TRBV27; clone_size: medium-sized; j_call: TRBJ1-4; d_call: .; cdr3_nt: TGTGCCAGCAGTACCCGACGGAATGAAAAACTGTTTTTT; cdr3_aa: CASSTRRNEKLFF
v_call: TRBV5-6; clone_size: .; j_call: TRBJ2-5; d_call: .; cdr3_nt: TGTGCCAGCAGCTTCTCGATTGCAGGGTTAGAGACCCAGTACTTC; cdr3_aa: CASSFSIAGLETQYF
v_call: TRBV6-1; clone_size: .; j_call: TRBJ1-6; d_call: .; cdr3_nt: TGTGCCAGCTTAGAGGGTCAAAATTCACCCCTCCACTTT; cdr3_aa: CASLEGQNSPLHF
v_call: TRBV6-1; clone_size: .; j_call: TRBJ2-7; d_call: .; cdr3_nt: TGTGCCAGCAGTGGGGCCCTCGGGGTCCAGTCCTACGAGCAGTACTTC; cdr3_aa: CASSGALGVQSYEQYF
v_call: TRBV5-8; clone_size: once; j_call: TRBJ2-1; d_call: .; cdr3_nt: TGTGCCAGCAGCTTGGGAACCGGCTACAATGAGCAGTTCTTC; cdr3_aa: CASSLGTGYNEQFF
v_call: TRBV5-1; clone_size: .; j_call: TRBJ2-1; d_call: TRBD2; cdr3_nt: TGCGCCAGCAGCGGGGGGACTAGCGCAAACAATGAGCAGTTCTTC; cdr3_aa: CASSGGTSANNEQFF
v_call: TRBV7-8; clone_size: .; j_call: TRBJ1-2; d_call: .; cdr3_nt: TGTGCCAGCAGCCGCTCGCAGGATGGGGGCTACACCTTC; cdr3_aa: CASSRSQDGGYTF
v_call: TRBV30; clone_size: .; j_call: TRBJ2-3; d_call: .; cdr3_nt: TGTGCCTGGAGTGGGATTAGCACAGATACGCAGTATTTT; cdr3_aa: CAWSGISTDTQYF
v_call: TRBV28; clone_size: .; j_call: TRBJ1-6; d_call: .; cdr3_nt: TGTGCCAGCAGTTCTCCTACAGTTACCCTCCACTTT; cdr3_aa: CASSSPTVTLHF
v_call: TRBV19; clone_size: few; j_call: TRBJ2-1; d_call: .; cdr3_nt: TGTGCCAGTAGTCCGCCCGGTATGCGGTCGGCCCCCCGCTCCTACAATGAGCAGTTCTTC; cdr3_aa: CASSPPGMRSAPRSYNEQFF
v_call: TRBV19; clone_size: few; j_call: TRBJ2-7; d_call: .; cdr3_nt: TGTGCCAGTAGTACCGGAAGCTACGAGCAGTACTTC; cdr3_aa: CASSTGSYEQYF
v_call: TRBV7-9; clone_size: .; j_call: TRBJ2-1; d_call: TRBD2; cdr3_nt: TGTGCCAGCAGCTTCGACGGACTAGCGGGGCTTCTGAATGAGCAGTTCTTC; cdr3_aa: CASSFDGLAGLLNEQFF
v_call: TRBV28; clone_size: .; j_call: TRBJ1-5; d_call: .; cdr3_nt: TGTGCCAGCAGTTCCCGGGCGGGGTGGAGCAATCAGCCCCAGCATTTT; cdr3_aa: CASSSRAGWSNQPQHF
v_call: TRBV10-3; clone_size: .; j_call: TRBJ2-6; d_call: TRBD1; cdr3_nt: TGTGCCATCAGTGAGTTGCCGGGACAGGGTTCATCTGGGGCCAACGTCCTGACTTTC; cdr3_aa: CAISELPGQGSSGANVLTF
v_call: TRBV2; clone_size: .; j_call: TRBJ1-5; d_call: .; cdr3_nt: TGTGCCAGCAGTACCGTTTTCAGCAATCAGCCCCAGCATTTT; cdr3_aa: CASSTVFSNQPQHF
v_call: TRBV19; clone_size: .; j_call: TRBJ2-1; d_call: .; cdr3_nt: TGTGCCAGTAGTCTTTCCCAGTCCAATGAGCAGTTCTTC; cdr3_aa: CASSLSQSNEQFF
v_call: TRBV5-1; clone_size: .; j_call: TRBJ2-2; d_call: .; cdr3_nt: TGCGCCAGCAGCTCGGGGGCGACGAACACCGGGGAGCTGTTTTTT; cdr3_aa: CASSSGATNTGELFF
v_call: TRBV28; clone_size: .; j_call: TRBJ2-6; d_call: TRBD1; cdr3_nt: TGTGCCAGCACCCACAGGGGGCCTGGGGCCAACGTCCTGACTTTC; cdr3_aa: CASTHRGPGANVLTF
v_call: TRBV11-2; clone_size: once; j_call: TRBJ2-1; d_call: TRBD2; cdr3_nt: TGTGCCAGCAGCTTGACTAGCGGGGGAACCGAGCAGTTCTTC; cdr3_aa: CASSLTSGGTEQFF
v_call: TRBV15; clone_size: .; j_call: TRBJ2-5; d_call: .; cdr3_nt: TGTGCCACCAGCAGAGGCCCCCCTGACAGGCGGGAGACCCAGTACTTC; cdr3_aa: CATSRGPPDRRETQYF
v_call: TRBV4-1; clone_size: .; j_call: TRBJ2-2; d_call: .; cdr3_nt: TGCGCCAGCAGCCATAGACTAAATTTAGCCGGGGAGCTGTTTTTT; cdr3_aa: CASSHRLNLAGELFF
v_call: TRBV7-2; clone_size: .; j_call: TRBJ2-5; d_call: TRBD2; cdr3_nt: TGTGCCAGCAGCGCCCGACTAGCGGGGGAAACTCAAGAGACCCAGTACTTC; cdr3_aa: CASSARLAGETQETQYF
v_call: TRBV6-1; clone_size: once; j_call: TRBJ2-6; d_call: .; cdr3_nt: TGTGCCAGCTGTAAGGGGGGCGTTGGGGCCAACGTCCTGACTTTC; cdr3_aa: CASCKGGVGANVLTF
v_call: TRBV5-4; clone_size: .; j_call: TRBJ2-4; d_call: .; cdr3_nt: TGTGCCAGCAGCCACAGGGATAAAAACATTCAGTACTTC; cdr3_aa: CASSHRDKNIQYF
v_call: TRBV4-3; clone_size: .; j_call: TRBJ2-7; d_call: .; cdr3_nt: TGCGCCAGCAGCCAGGTTAAGGGTGAGCAGTACTTC; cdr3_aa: CASSQVKGEQYF
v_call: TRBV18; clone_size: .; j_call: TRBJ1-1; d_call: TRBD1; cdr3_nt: TGTGCCAGCTCATCCAGACAGGGTGAAGCTTTCTTT; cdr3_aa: CASSSRQGEAFF
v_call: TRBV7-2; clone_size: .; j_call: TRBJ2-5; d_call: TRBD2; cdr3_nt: TGTGCCAGCAGCTTAGAGGGGCGCCTAGCGGCCCAAGAGACCCAGTACTTC; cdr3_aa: CASSLEGRLAAQETQYF
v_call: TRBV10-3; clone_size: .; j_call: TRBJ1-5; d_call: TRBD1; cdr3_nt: TGTGCCATCAGTCCAACAGGGGGCAATCAGCCCCAGCATTTT; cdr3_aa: CAISPTGGNQPQHF
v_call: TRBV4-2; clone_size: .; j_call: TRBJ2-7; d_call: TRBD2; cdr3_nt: TGTGCCAGCAGCCAAGAGTTCAATGGGCTAGCGGGGCAGTACTTC; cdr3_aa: CASSQEFNGLAGQYF
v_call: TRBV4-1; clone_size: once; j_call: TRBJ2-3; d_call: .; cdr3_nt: TGCGCCAGCAGCCAAGGTACGGGGACTAGCACAGATACGCAGTATTTT; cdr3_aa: CASSQGTGTSTDTQYF
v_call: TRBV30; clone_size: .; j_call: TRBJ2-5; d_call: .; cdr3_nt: TGTGCCTGGAGTCGGAAAGGGATGGAGACCCAGTACTTC; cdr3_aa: CAWSRKGMETQYF
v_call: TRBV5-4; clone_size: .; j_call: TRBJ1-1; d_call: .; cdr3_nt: TGTGCCAGCAGCTTGAACACTGAAGCTTTCTTT; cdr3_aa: CASSLNTEAFF